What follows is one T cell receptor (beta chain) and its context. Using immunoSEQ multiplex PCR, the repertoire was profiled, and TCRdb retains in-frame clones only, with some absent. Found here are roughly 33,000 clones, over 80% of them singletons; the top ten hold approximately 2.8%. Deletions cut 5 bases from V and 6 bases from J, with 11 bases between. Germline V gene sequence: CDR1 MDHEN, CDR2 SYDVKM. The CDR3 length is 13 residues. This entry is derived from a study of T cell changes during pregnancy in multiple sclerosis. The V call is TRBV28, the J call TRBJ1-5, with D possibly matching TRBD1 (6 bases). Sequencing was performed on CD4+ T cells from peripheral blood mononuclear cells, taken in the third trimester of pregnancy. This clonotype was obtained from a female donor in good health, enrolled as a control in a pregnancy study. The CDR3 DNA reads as TGTGCCAGCAGTCTGACAGGACCTCAGCCCCAGCATTTT. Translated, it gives CASSLTGPQPQHF.